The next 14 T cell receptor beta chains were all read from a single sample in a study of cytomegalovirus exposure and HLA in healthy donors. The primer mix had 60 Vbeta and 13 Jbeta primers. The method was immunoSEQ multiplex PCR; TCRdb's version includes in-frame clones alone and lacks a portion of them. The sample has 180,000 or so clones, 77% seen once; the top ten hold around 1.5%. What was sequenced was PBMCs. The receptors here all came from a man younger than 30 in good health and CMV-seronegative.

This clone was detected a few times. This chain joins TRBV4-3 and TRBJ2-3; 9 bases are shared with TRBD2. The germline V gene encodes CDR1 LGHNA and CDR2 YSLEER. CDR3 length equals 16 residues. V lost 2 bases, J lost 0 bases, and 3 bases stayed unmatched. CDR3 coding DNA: TGCGCCAGCAGCCAACGGACTAGCGTTAGCACAGATACGCAGTATTTT. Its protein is CASSQRTSVSTDTQYF.

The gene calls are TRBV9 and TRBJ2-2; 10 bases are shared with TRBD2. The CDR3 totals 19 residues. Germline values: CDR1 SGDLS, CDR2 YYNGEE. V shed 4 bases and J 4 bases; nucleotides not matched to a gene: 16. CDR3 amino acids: CASSPHSSGGAKGTGELFF. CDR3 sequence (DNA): TGTGCCAGCAGCCCCCATTCTAGCGGGGGTGCGAAGGGCACCGGGGAGCTGTTTTTT.

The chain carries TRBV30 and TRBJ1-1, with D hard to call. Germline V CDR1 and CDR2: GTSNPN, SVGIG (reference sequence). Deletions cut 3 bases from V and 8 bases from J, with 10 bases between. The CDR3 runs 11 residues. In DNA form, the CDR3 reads TGTGCCTGGAGCCCCCGCAGAGAAGCTTTCTTT. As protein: CAWSPRREAFF.

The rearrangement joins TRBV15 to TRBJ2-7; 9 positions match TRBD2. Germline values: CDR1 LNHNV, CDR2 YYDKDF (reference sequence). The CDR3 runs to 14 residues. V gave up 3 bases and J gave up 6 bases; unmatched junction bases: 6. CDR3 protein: CATSRGSGRGEQYF. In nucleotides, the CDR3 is TGTGCCACCAGCAGGGGTAGCGGGAGAGGCGAGCAGTACTTC.

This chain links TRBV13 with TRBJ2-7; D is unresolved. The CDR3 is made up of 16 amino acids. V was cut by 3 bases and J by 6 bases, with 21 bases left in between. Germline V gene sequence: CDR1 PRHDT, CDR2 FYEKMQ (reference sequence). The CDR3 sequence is CASSFRSAGSVLEQYF. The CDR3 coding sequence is TGTGCCAGCAGCTTCAGGTCGGCAGGTTCGGTGCTCGAGCAGTACTTC.

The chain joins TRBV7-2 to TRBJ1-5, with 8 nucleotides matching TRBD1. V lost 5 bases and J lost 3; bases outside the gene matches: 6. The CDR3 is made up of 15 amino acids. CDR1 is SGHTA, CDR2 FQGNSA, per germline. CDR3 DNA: TGTGCCAGCAGCACGGGGACAGGCTCCAATCAGCCCCAGCATTTT. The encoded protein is CASSTGTGSNQPQHF.

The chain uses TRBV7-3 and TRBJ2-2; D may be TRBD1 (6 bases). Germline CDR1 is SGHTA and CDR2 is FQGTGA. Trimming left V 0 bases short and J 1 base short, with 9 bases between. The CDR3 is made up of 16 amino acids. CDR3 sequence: CASSLTGRGNTGELFF. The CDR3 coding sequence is TGTGCCAGCAGCTTAACAGGCAGGGGGAACACCGGGGAGCTGTTTTTT.

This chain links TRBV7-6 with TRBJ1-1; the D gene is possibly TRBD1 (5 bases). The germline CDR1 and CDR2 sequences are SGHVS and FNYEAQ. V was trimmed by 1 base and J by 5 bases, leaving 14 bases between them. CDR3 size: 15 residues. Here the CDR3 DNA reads TGTGCCAGCAGCTTAGAAATGGCAGGGCGAACTGAAGCTTTCTTT. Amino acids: CASSLEMAGRTEAFF.

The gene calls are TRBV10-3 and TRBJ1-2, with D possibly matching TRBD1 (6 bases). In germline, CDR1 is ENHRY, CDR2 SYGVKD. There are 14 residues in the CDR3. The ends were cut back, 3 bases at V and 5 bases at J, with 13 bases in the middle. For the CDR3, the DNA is TGTGCCATCAGTGAACCCACAGGGATATATGGCTACACCTTC. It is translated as CAISEPTGIYGYTF.

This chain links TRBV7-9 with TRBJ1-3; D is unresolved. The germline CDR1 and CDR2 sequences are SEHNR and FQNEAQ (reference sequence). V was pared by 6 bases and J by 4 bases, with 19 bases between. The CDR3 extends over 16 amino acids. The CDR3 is CASSLNSIRSGNTIYF. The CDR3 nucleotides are TGTGCCAGCAGTTTGAATAGCATCAGATCGGGAAACACCATATATTTT.

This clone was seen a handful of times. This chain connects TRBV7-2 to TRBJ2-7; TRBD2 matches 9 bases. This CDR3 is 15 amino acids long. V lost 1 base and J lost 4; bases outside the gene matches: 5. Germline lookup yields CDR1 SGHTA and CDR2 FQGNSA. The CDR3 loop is CASSLGGGAKYEQYF. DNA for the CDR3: TGTGCCAGCAGCTTAGGCGGGGGGGCCAAGTACGAGCAGTACTTC.

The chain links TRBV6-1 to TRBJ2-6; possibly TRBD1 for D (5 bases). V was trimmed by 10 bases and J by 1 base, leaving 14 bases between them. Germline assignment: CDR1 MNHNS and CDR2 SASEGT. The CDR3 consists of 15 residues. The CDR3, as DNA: TGTGCCACCGCACCACAGGCGTCTGGGGCCAACGTCCTGACTTTC. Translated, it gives CATAPQASGANVLTF.

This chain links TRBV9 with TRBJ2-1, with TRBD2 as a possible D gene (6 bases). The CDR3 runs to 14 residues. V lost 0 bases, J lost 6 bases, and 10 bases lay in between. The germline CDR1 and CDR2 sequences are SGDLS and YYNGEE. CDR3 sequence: CASSVDGGPNEQFF. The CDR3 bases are TGTGCCAGCAGCGTAGACGGAGGGCCCAATGAGCAGTTCTTC.

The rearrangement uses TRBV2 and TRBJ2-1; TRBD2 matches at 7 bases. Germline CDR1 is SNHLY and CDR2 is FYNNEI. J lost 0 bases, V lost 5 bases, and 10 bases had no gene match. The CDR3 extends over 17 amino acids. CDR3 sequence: CASSRGILASSYNEQFF. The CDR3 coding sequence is TGTGCCAGCAGTCGAGGGATACTAGCGAGCTCCTACAATGAGCAGTTCTTC. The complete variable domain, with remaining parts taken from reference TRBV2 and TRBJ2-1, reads EPEVTQTPSHQVTQMGQEVILRCVPISNHLYFYWYRQILGQKVEFLVSFYNNEISEKSEIFDDQFSVERPDGSNFTLKIRSTKLEDSAMYFCASSRGILASSYNEQFFGPGTRLTVL.